Presented here are 26 T cell receptor beta chains from one specimen sequenced in a study of blood T cell repertoires in COVID-19. Generated by immunoSEQ multiplex PCR, the TCRdb table keeps only in-frame clones and is missing some. The repertoire includes 250,000 to 350,000 clones, roughly 86% of them detected once, and around 2.1% sits in the top ten. The sample consisted of peripheral blood. The source of these receptors is a woman aged 25 to 39 who had recovered from COVID-19.

This clone appeared once. The genes are TRBV7-2 and TRBJ1-1, with 9 bases matching TRBD1. Trimming took 5 bases from V and 0 from J; bases not matched to a gene: 10. This CDR3 contains 17 residues. Germline V CDR1 and CDR2: SGHTA, FQGNSA. The DNA for the CDR3 is TGTGCCAGCAGCCCTGGGGGACAGGGTTTTGTGAACACTGAAGCTTTCTTT. Translation: CASSPGGQGFVNTEAFF.

This clone was picked up one time. The rearrangement uses TRBV27 and TRBJ1-2; D is perhaps TRBD1 (6 bases). The germline V gene has CDR1 MNHEY and CDR2 SMNVEV (reference sequence). The CDR3 covers 13 residues. The germline V and J ends were trimmed by 8 bases and 7 bases, with 17 bases remaining between them. This CDR3 reads CASSLQGVGGYTF. CDR3 sequence (DNA): TGTGCCAGCTCACTACAGGGAGTTGGTGGCTACACCTTC.

The chain is built from TRBV18 and TRBJ1-2; a possible D gene is TRBD1 (5 bases). V lost 0 bases to trimming and J lost 8 bases, with 13 bases between them. Germline V lookup: CDR1 KGHSH, CDR2 LQKENI. The CDR3 has 14 amino acids. The CDR3 here is CASSPPLRAHGYTF. CDR3 nucleotides: TGTGCCAGCTCACCACCCCTCAGGGCGCACGGCTACACCTTC.

The chain uses TRBV5-4 and TRBJ2-1; 9 bases fit TRBD1. The CDR3 runs 14 residues. Looked up from germline, CDR1 is SGHNT and CDR2 is YYREEE (reference sequence). The junction had 7 bases not matched to a gene; V was cut back by 5 bases and J by 7 bases. The CDR3 sequence is CASRLTGGGNEQFF. The DNA of the CDR3 is TGTGCCAGCAGGCTCACAGGGGGCGGGAATGAGCAGTTCTTC.

The J gene is TRBJ2-7, the V gene TRBV18, with 8 bases fitting TRBD1. Germline V gene data show CDR1 as KGHSH and CDR2 as LQKENI. Trimming removed 1 base from V and 0 bases from J; junction bases left unmatched: 2. The CDR3 is 15 residues long. The CDR3 sequence is CASSPQDRVSYEQYF. The CDR3 DNA is TGTGCCAGCTCACCACAGGACAGGGTCTCCTACGAGCAGTACTTC. The full variable domain, rest sourced from reference TRBV18 and TRBJ2-7, is NAGVMQNPRHLVRRRGQEARLRCSPMKGHSHVYWYRQLPEEGLKFMVYLQKENIIDESGMPKERFSAEFPKEGPSILRIQQVVRGDSAAYFCASSPQDRVSYEQYFGPGTRLTVT.

The CDR3 nucleotides read TGTGCCAGCAGCCCCGCGGGAAAGTTGGAGACCCAGTACTTC. It yields the protein CASSPAGKLETQYF. This chain joins TRBV7-3 and TRBJ2-5, with D possibly being TRBD2 (6 bases). The germline gives CDR1 SGHTA, CDR2 FQGTGA. Between the trimmed V and J ends, which lost 5 bases and 5 bases, there was a span of 15 bases. The CDR3 totals 14 residues.

A remark on this clone: At one boundary the junction diverges from the germline segment, which might be a read error. The V call is TRBV7-7, the J call TRBJ2-7; the D gene is possibly TRBD2 (6 bases). Germline CDR1 is SSHAT and CDR2 is FNYEAQ (reference sequence). CDR3 length equals 14 residues. The CDR3 reads CASSLGVGGSEQYF. The CDR3 nucleotides read TGTGCTAGCAGCTTAGGGGTCGGGGGTTCCGAGCAGTACTTC.

The chain uses TRBV2 and TRBJ1-5; D unclear. Looked up from germline, CDR1 is SNHLY and CDR2 is FYNNEI. V lost 4 bases and J lost 9, with 16 bases in between. This CDR3 region has 14 residues. CDR3 sequence: CASSARRVEGPQHF. The CDR3 bases are TGTGCCAGCAGTGCCCGGAGGGTCGAGGGGCCCCAGCATTTT.

This clone has a handful of counts. CDR3 nucleotides: TGTGCCACCAGTGAGGGAGGACAGGCGATCAATCAGCCCCAGCATTTT. Residues: CATSEGGQAINQPQHF. The rearrangement uses TRBV24-1 and TRBJ1-5, with TRBD1 matching over 7 bases. V shed 4 bases and J 3 bases; nucleotides not matched to a gene: 8. The CDR3 totals 16 residues. The germline CDR1 and CDR2 sequences are KGHDR and SFDVKD.

A single count supports this clone. This CDR3 is CASSPRGSGNADNEQFF. The CDR3 coding sequence is TGTGCCAGCAGTCCCCGGGGTAGCGGGAATGCGGACAATGAGCAGTTCTTC. This rearrangement joins TRBV27 to TRBJ2-1; TRBD2 matches at 8 bases. This CDR3 spans 17 amino acids. After removal of 5 bases from V and 5 bases from J, the junction contained 14 bases not matched to a gene. The germline gives CDR1 MNHEY, CDR2 SMNVEV (reference sequence).

The rearrangement links TRBV18 to TRBJ1-4; 8 nucleotides match TRBD1. Germline V gives CDR1 KGHSH, CDR2 LQKENI. V lost 3 bases and J lost 5; bases outside the gene matches: 5. This CDR3 has 15 residues. CDR3 coding DNA: TGTGCCAGCTCACCGGGAGACAGGGGAAATGAAAAACTGTTTTTT. Translating it yields CASSPGDRGNEKLFF.

This chain connects TRBV19 to TRBJ2-2; D unresolved. The CDR3 extends over 13 amino acids. CDR1 and CDR2 from the germline V gene are LNHDA and SQIVND (reference sequence). V was clipped by 5 bases and J by 1 base, with 5 bases between them. The CDR3 loop reads CASSFLNTGELFF. CDR3 coding DNA: TGTGCCAGTAGTTTTCTGAACACCGGGGAGCTGTTTTTT.

The chain couples TRBV6-5 to TRBJ2-4, with D tentatively TRBD2 (6 bases). CDR1 and CDR2 from the germline V gene are MNHEY and SVGAGI. The CDR3 is 13 residues long. V lost 6 bases to trimming and J lost 8 bases, with 14 bases between them. The CDR3 reads CASSGDFWDIQYF. DNA for the CDR3: TGTGCCAGCAGCGGGGACTTCTGGGACATTCAGTACTTC.

The genes are TRBV5-1 and TRBJ2-1; D gene unclear. V was pared by 0 bases and J by 4 bases, with 8 bases between. The CDR3 length is 14 residues. The germline CDR1 and CDR2 sequences are SGHRS and YFSETQ. The chain's CDR3 is CASSLVSLYNEQFF. CDR3 nucleotides: TGCGCCAGCAGCTTGGTAAGCCTTTACAATGAGCAGTTCTTC. The entire variable domain, with the rest obtained from reference TRBV5-1 and TRBJ2-1, is as follows: KAGVTQTPRYLIKTRGQQVTLSCSPISGHRSVSWYQQTPGQGLQFLFEYFSETQRNKGNFPGRFSGRQFSNSRSEMNVSTLELGDSALYLCASSLVSLYNEQFFGPGTRLTVL.

The chain carries TRBV3-1 (or the pseudogene TRBV3-2) and TRBJ2-1; 10 bases align to TRBD1. Per germline, CDR1 LGHDT and CDR2 YNNKEL (reference sequence). The V segment lost 6 bases and the J segment 10 bases; nucleotides outside the gene matches: 12. The CDR3 sequence is 15 residues long. This CDR3 is CASRQLGGQGTEQFF. The CDR3 bases are TGTGCCAGCAGACAACTTGGGGGACAGGGGACGGAGCAGTTCTTC.

This chain joins TRBV5-1 and TRBJ1-2; TRBD1 aligns across 9 bases. Looked up from germline, CDR1 is SGHRS and CDR2 is YFSETQ. This CDR3 has 16 residues. After removal of 4 bases from V and 3 bases from J, the junction contained 10 bases not matched to a gene. The CDR3 sequence: CASSPTTGGLDYGYTF. CDR3 coding DNA: TGCGCCAGCAGCCCGACTACAGGGGGCTTGGACTATGGCTACACCTTC.

The chain uses TRBV6-2 or TRBV6-3 and TRBJ2-7; 15 bases agree with TRBD2. The CDR3 runs 15 residues. V lost 5 bases, J lost 6 bases, and 5 bases stayed unmatched. CDR1 and CDR2 from the germline V gene are MNHEY and SVGEGT. The CDR3 here is CASSPGLAGGPEQYF. The CDR3 DNA sequence: TGTGCCAGCAGTCCGGGACTAGCGGGAGGTCCCGAGCAGTACTTC.

The rearrangement uses TRBV3-1 (or the pseudogene TRBV3-2) and TRBJ1-2, with a weak D call TRBD1 (5 bases). Germline V CDR1 and CDR2: LGHDT, YNNKEL (reference sequence). The ends were cut back, 0 bases at V and 4 bases at J, with 9 bases in the middle. The CDR3 totals 14 residues. The DNA for the CDR3 is TGTGCCAGCAGCCAAGATCCGGACACCTATGGCTACACCTTC. Residues: CASSQDPDTYGYTF.

Written as DNA, the CDR3 is TGTGCCAGCAGTGAACCGGCGGGAGGGCCGGTAGGCGAGCAGTTCTTC. Its protein product is CASSEPAGGPVGEQFF. The rearrangement uses TRBV2 and TRBJ2-1; 9 bases match TRBD2. CDR1 and CDR2 from the germline V gene are SNHLY and FYNNEI. The CDR3 is 16 amino acids. With V trimmed by 2 bases and J by 10 bases, 12 bases remained unmatched. Using reference TRBV2 and TRBJ2-1 for the parts outside the CDR3, the full variable domain is EPEVTQTPSHQVTQMGQEVILRCVPISNHLYFYWYRQILGQKVEFLVSFYNNEISEKSEIFDDQFSVERPDGSNFTLKIRSTKLEDSAMYFCASSEPAGGPVGEQFFGPGTRLTVL.

The table lists this clone with a few counts. This chain connects TRBV6-5 to TRBJ1-1; TRBD1 might be the D (6 bases). The length of the CDR3 is 13 residues. Looked up from germline, CDR1 is MNHEY and CDR2 is SVGAGI. Deletions cut 6 bases from V and 3 bases from J, with 11 bases between. The CDR3 spells CASSFNRDTEAFF. The DNA of the CDR3 is TGTGCCAGCAGCTTCAACAGGGACACTGAAGCTTTCTTT.

The V call is TRBV4-1, the J call TRBJ2-7; D is unclear. The CDR3 covers 15 residues. V was shortened by 0 bases and J by 3 bases, with 12 bases between the two germline ends. Germline V gene lookup returns CDR1 MGHRA and CDR2 YSYEKL. The DNA for the CDR3 is TGCGCCAGCAGCCAAGATTTGTGGGCCGGCTACGAGCAGTACTTC. Protein: CASSQDLWAGYEQYF.

This rearrangement joins TRBV3-1 (or the pseudogene TRBV3-2) to TRBJ2-1; D possibly corresponds to TRBD2 (6 bases). There are 15 residues in the CDR3. The V end was cut by 4 bases, the J end by 6 bases, with 16 bases between. Germline CDR1 reads LGHDT; CDR2 reads YNNKEL (reference sequence). The CDR3 sequence is CASSLQGAGSNEQFF. DNA of the CDR3: TGTGCCAGCAGCCTTCAGGGAGCGGGTAGCAATGAGCAGTTCTTC.

This clone was recorded only once. The chain combines TRBV13 with TRBJ2-7, with 8 bases lining up with TRBD1. Unmatched junction bases numbered 19, after V lost 4 bases and J lost 5 bases. The CDR3 contains 18 residues. The germline V gene has CDR1 PRHDT and CDR2 FYEKMQ (reference sequence). The chain's CDR3 is CASSSTIPGGGFFDEQYF. The DNA for the CDR3 is TGTGCCAGCAGCTCAACCATTCCAGGGGGCGGGTTTTTCGACGAGCAGTACTTC.

The rearrangement joins TRBV6-6 to TRBJ2-2, with D perhaps matching TRBD2 (5 bases). The CDR3 contains 15 residues. Per germline, CDR1 MNHNY and CDR2 SVGAGI (reference sequence). Trimming removed 2 bases from V and 2 bases from J, with 9 bases in between. The CDR3 region is CASSYLGLNTGELFF. The CDR3 nucleotides are TGTGCCAGCAGTTACCTCGGACTCAACACCGGGGAGCTGTTTTTT.

The genes are TRBV4-1 and TRBJ2-3; 7 bases match TRBD2. Germline loops: CDR1 MGHRA, CDR2 YSYEKL. This CDR3 spans 18 amino acids. J lost 0 bases, V lost 4 bases, and 13 bases had no gene match. The CDR3 coding sequence is TGCGCCAGCAGCCCAAGAGGGCTAGCGGATCTAAGCACAGATACGCAGTATTTT. As protein: CASSPRGLADLSTDTQYF.

The chain is built from TRBV6-5 and TRBJ1-2, with TRBD1 as a possible D gene (5 bases). V was pared by 2 bases and J by 2 bases, with 9 bases between. This CDR3 is built from 14 residues. The germline V gene encodes CDR1 MNHEY and CDR2 SVGAGI. The CDR3: CASSYGQGNYGYTF. The CDR3, as DNA: TGTGCCAGCAGTTACGGGCAGGGAAACTATGGCTACACCTTC.